The following is a TCR beta chain sequence with its context. Germline assignment: CDR1 MGHDK and CDR2 SYGVNS. CDR3 length equals 15 residues. Between the trimmed V and J ends, which lost 0 bases and 1 base, there was a span of 9 bases. This entry is derived from a study of T-cell reconstitution after alpha-beta-depleted transplantation in children. Unique molecular identifiers were incorporated during preparation of the TCRbeta library. MiXCR, run by TCRdb on the PCR reads, gives a single entry per CDR3 protein. There are roughly 500,000 distinct CDR3 sequences in the sample; 15% to 20% occur only once, and roughly 3.3% lies in the top ten.

Sequences were derived from PBMCs from the stem cell graft donor, sampled from the stem cell graft. V is TRBV25-1 and J is TRBJ2-5, with D possibly matching TRBD1 (5 bases). The clonotype was recovered from a human donor who donated a stem cell graft to a child with acute lymphoblastic leukemia. The CDR3 sequence: CASSEYTGPQETQYF. For the CDR3, the DNA is TGTGCCAGCAGTGAATATACAGGACCCCAAGAGACCCAGTACTTC.